The rows below give T cell receptor beta chains drawn from one sample of a study of metastatic and nonmetastatic thyroid tumors. Via MiXCR, TCRdb re-called the PCR reads. The sample carries more than 35,000 clones, about 13% recorded once. The sample taken for sequencing was blood. These receptors were obtained from a female donor with papillary thyroid cancer or a benign thyroid nodule (not recorded which). Some clones in this sample may be carry-over from other donors' samples. CDR3s include the opening cysteine and the closing phenylalanine or tryptophan. A D gene is named only where the DNA matches it firmly. Some rows mark clone size as missing; the rest say once, few, many or name a class of expanded clone.

D gene | clone size | J gene | V gene | CDR3 protein | CDR3 DNA
NA | few | TRBJ2-5 | TRBV5-6 | CASSTLMRYQETQYF | TGTGCCAGCAGCACCCTCATGAGGTACCAAGAGACCCAGTACTTC
NA | many | TRBJ1-6 | TRBV30 | CAWSWQTNSPLHF | TGTGCCTGGAGCTGGCAGACAAATTCACCCCTCCACTTT
NA | many | TRBJ1-1 | TRBV6-1 | CASSLNMGLKAFF | TGTGCCAGCAGTTTGAACATGGGGCTTAAAGCTTTCTTT
NA | many | TRBJ2-1 | TRBV5-6 | CASSDSGGLYNEQFF | TGTGCCAGCAGCGACTCTGGAGGACTCTACAATGAGCAGTTCTTC
NA | many | TRBJ2-3 | TRBV29-1 | CSAEPGGDTQYF | TGCAGCGCCGAGCCTGGAGGGGATACGCAGTATTTT
TRBD2 | NA | TRBJ2-4 | TRBV28 | CASSPRLAGGAKNIQYF | TGTGCCAGCAGTCCGAGACTAGCGGGTGGTGCCAAAAACATTCAGTACTTC
NA | many | TRBJ2-3 | TRBV3-1 | CASSQRSSGYTDTQYF | TGTGCCAGCAGCCAACGATCCAGCGGATACACAGATACGCAGTATTTT
NA | many | TRBJ2-2 | TRBV28 | CASSLSDGGSQIGELFF | TGTGCCAGCAGTTTATCAGATGGGGGCAGCCAGATCGGGGAGCTGTTTTTT
NA | many | TRBJ1-1 | TRBV10-1 | CASSDEVWTEAFF | TGCGCCAGCAGTGATGAGGTTTGGACTGAAGCTTTCTTT
NA | many | TRBJ1-1 | TRBV6-2/TRBV6-3 | CASRRNTEAFF | TGTGCCAGCAGGCGGAACACTGAAGCTTTCTTT
NA | many | TRBJ2-2 | TRBV4-2 | CASSRYADLTGELFF | TGTGCCAGCAGCCGATACGCTGATCTCACCGGGGAGCTGTTTTTT
NA | many | TRBJ2-5 | TRBV20-1 | CSAHTEAGETQYF | TGCAGTGCTCATACGGAGGCGGGAGAGACCCAGTACTTC
NA | few | TRBJ2-2 | TRBV28 | CASIGDILANTWELFF | TGTGCCAGCATAGGGGACATCCTCGCGAACACCTGGGAGCTGTTTTTT
NA | many | TRBJ1-1 | TRBV28 | CASLPWASNTEAFF | TGTGCCAGTTTACCTTGGGCATCGAACACTGAAGCTTTCTTT
NA | many | TRBJ2-2 | TRBV15 | CATGDQGDTGELFF | TGTGCCACCGGAGATCAAGGGGACACCGGGGAGCTGTTTTTT
NA | NA | TRBJ2-7 | TRBV28 | CASITVGTSSYEQYF | TGTGCCAGCATTACAGTGGGCACTAGCTCCTACGAGCAGTACTTC
TRBD2 | many | TRBJ2-3 | TRBV9 | CASDAGVRTDTQYF | TGTGCCAGCGATGCGGGGGTGCGGACAGATACGCAGTATTTT
NA | medium-sized | TRBJ1-2 | TRBV12-3/TRBV12-4 | CASSLVRGGYTF | TGTGCCAGCAGTTTAGTAAGAGGAGGCTACACCTTC
TRBD1 | many | TRBJ1-4 | TRBV7-9 | CASSLGMQGAREKLFF | TGTGCCAGCAGCTTAGGAATGCAGGGGGCGCGAGAAAAACTGTTTTTT
NA | many | TRBJ2-3 | TRBV5-4 | CASSLEARVTDTQYF | TGTGCCAGCAGCTTGGAGGCGAGGGTCACAGATACGCAGTATTTT
NA | NA | TRBJ1-2 | TRBV7-3 | CASSPSQGHGYTF | TGTGCCAGCAGCCCCTCCCAAGGGCATGGCTACACCTTC
TRBD1 | few | TRBJ1-2 | TRBV19 | CASTRTGGVRGYTF | TGTGCCAGTACCAGGACAGGGGGCGTTAGAGGCTACACCTTC
NA | many | TRBJ1-2 | TRBV27 | CASSLYPPPEGTYGYTF | TGTGCCAGCAGTTTATATCCCCCCCCGGAGGGTACCTATGGCTACACCTTC
TRBD2 | many | TRBJ2-5 | TRBV28 | CATGEGTQYF | TGTGCCACCGGGGAGGGGACCCAGTACTTC